This TCR beta chain was obtained from a study of CD8+CD57+ T cells in acquired aplastic anemia. Whole-study context: Yields of DNA that came from sorted CD4+ and CD8+ cells averaged about 3.5 ug.

Comment on this clonotype: Its antigen is not known. An end of the junction differs from the germline gene, which may be a read error.

Study-wide findings and caveats: Patients and controls were not found to differ significantly in CD8+ Simpson's diversity.

The template for TCR beta VDJ and CDR3 sequence profiling was genomic DNA. TCRdb re-called the reads with MiXCR, one entry per CDR3 protein. The sample has some 180,000 distinct CDR3 sequences; 55% to 65% are singletons. This CDR3 has 13 residues. Germline CDR1 ENHRY, CDR2 SYGVKD. Selection for sequencing was limited to patients who had shown CD8+CD57+ cell expansion by flow cytometry. Severe acquired aplastic anemia affected all patients. Blood came from patients not yet given any therapy. Sequencing input: sorted CD4+, CD8+, or CD8+CD57+ T cells (not recorded which) from PBMCs. The J gene is TRBJ1-6, the V gene TRBV10-3; 7 positions match TRBD1. The sequence was obtained from a human donor with aplastic anemia. The CDR3 here is CAISQGVGSPLRF. CDR3 sequence (DNA): TGTGCCATCAGCCAGGGGGTTGGTTCACCCCTCCGCTTT.